A selection of T cell receptor beta chains follows, all from one sample in a study of T cells after yellow fever vaccination. Each CDR3 protein gets one entry after TCRdb re-called the 5' RACE reads with MiXCR. Among some 260,000 distinct CDR3 sequences listed, around 4.9% were seen once. Specimen: CD4+ T cells sorted from PBMCs, collected on the day of the yellow fever booster vaccination. Receptors were obtained from a man younger than 35 who received the YFV17D yellow fever vaccine. The CDR3 runs from the conserved cysteine through the conserved F or W. A D gene is named only where the DNA matches it firmly. The size field is filled for only some rows; it gives once, few, many or a size class.

CDR3nt	CDR3aa	d_gene	abundance	v_gene	j_gene
TGTGCCAGCAGTAGGAAGTTGAACACTGAAGCTTTCTTT	CASSRKLNTEAFF	NA	few	TRBV27	TRBJ1-1
TGCGCCAGCAGCTTGGAGACAGGGCGTAACTATGGCTACACCTTC	CASSLETGRNYGYTF	TRBD1	many	TRBV5-1	TRBJ1-2
TGCGCCAGCAGTCAATCATGCAGGGAAGATACGCAGTATTTT	CASSQSCREDTQYF	NA	few	TRBV23-1	TRBJ2-3
TGCGCCAGCAGCTTGCCACAGGCGGGCCTCAACTATGGCTACACCTTC	CASSLPQAGLNYGYTF	NA	few	TRBV5-1	TRBJ1-2
TGTGCCAGCAGCTTCTGGACGGAGGACACTGAAGCTTTCTTT	CASSFWTEDTEAFF	NA	many	TRBV7-9	TRBJ1-1
TGCGCCAGCAGCCCCCGGGCCTCCCCGACAGATGAGCAGTTCTTC	CASSPRASPTDEQFF	NA	many	TRBV5-1	TRBJ2-1
TGTGCCAGCAGCTTCGACTCCTCGTACTACAATGAGCAGTTCTTC	CASSFDSSYYNEQFF	NA	many	TRBV5-4	TRBJ2-1
TGTGCCAGCAGCTTTGCGCTTGATCAGCCCCAGCATTTT	CASSFALDQPQHF	NA	NA	TRBV7-2	TRBJ1-5
TGTGCCAGCTCACCAGGTCCGCCTTCCTACAATGAGCAGTTCTTC	CASSPGPPSYNEQFF	NA	many	TRBV18	TRBJ2-1
TGTGCCAGCTCACCACTAGGGGACAACTATGGCTACACCTTC	CASSPLGDNYGYTF	NA	NA	TRBV18	TRBJ1-2
TGTGCCACCAGCAGAGATCTGGCGGCGGGGGGGCCAGATACGCAGTATTTT	CATSRDLAAGGPDTQYF	TRBD2	few	TRBV15	TRBJ2-3
TGCGCCAGCAGCCAAGATGCTGCAGGGAGAAGACCCCAGCATTTT	CASSQDAAGRRPQHF	NA	few	TRBV4-3	TRBJ1-5
TGTGCCAGCAGCTTAAGCGCGGGGACAGGGGATCAGCCCCAGCATTTT	CASSLSAGTGDQPQHF	TRBD1	few	TRBV7-2	TRBJ1-5
TGTGCCAGCAGCTTAGACGCAGGGCAGCAGGAGACCCAGTACTTC	CASSLDAGQQETQYF	NA	NA	TRBV11-3	TRBJ2-5
TGCGCCAGCAGCGAGACAGGGGCGAGCACTGAAGCTTTCTTT	CASSETGASTEAFF	TRBD1	few	TRBV5-1	TRBJ1-1
TGTGCCACCAGCACCAAGACTAGCGGGGGGTTTGGTGAGCAGTTCTTC	CATSTKTSGGFGEQFF	TRBD2	NA	TRBV15	TRBJ2-1
TGTGCCAGCAGTGATCCTCGGCAGGGCCACACCGGGGAGCTGTTTTTT	CASSDPRQGHTGELFF	NA	many	TRBV25-1	TRBJ2-2
TGTGCCACCAGCGTCGACAGGGGGAGGACTGAAGCTTTCTTT	CATSVDRGRTEAFF	TRBD1	many	TRBV15	TRBJ1-1
TGCGCCAGCAGCCTAGGGGAGGGAGAGACCCAGTACTTC	CASSLGEGETQYF	TRBD2	NA	TRBV4-3	TRBJ2-5
TGTGCCAGCAGCAAAGGGACAGGGTTAGCCAAAAACATTCAGTACTTC	CASSKGTGLAKNIQYF	NA	many	TRBV21-1	TRBJ2-4
TGTGCCAGCAGCTCCACTAGATTGGGCAATGAGCAGTTCTTC	CASSSTRLGNEQFF	NA	NA	TRBV7-8	TRBJ2-1
TGTGCCAGCCTAGAAATTCTCTATGGCTACACCTTC	CASLEILYGYTF	NA	few	TRBV2	TRBJ1-2
TGTGCCAGCAGCTTAGGTCGCAGCTCTGGGGCCAACGTCCTGACTTTC	CASSLGRSSGANVLTF	NA	few	TRBV11-3	TRBJ2-6
TGTGCCATCAGTGTTACAGCCTACGAGCAGTACTTC	CAISVTAYEQYF	NA	NA	TRBV10-3	TRBJ2-7
TGCAGCGCTCGAAACCAGGGGCATGAGCAGTTCTTC	CSARNQGHEQFF	NA	NA	TRBV29-1	TRBJ2-1
TGTGCCCAGGGACAGGGGAATAATTCACCCCTCCACTTT	CAQGQGNNSPLHF	TRBD1	few	TRBV30	TRBJ1-6
TGTGCCAGCAGCCGGATCAGGGGGGGAAAGGCCTCCTACGAGCAGTACTTC	CASSRIRGGKASYEQYF	NA	many	TRBV4-2	TRBJ2-7
TGTGCCATCAGTGATCAGGGGAACTATGGCTACACCTTC	CAISDQGNYGYTF	NA	few	TRBV10-3	TRBJ1-2
TGTGCCAGCAGTGGACTAGCGGGGAACACCGGGGAGCTGTTTTTT	CASSGLAGNTGELFF	TRBD2	many	TRBV25-1	TRBJ2-2
TGTGCCAGCTCAGCAACCAGGGGGCACCAGGGCACTGAAGCTTTCTTT	CASSATRGHQGTEAFF	TRBD1	NA	TRBV18	TRBJ1-1
TGCGCCAGCAGCCCACCACAGACCACCTACGAGCAGTACTTC	CASSPPQTTYEQYF	NA	few	TRBV5-1	TRBJ2-7
TGTGCCAGCAGCTTAACCCCTGTAGGTGGGACCCAGTACTTC	CASSLTPVGGTQYF	NA	many	TRBV7-9	TRBJ2-5
TGTGCCAGCAGCTTAGGGGGGCCCTCCTACAATGAGCAGTTCTTC	CASSLGGPSYNEQFF	NA	many	TRBV7-9	TRBJ2-1
TGTGCCAGCTCACCAACAACAGAAAACATTCAGTACTTC	CASSPTTENIQYF	NA	NA	TRBV18	TRBJ2-4
TGTGCCAGCAGTGCCTGGGACAGGGGGCTCGGCTACACCTTC	CASSAWDRGLGYTF	TRBD1	NA	TRBV6-2/TRBV6-3	TRBJ1-2
TGTGCCAGCCAGGACAGGGGAGGGTTTTACGAGCAGTACTTC	CASQDRGGFYEQYF	TRBD1	few	TRBV5-8	TRBJ2-7
TGTGCCAGCAGCCAACTTAGCGGGGGGACCTTGTCTGACACCGGGGAGCTGTTTTTT	CASSQLSGGTLSDTGELFF	TRBD2	few	TRBV14	TRBJ2-2
TGTGCCAGCACCGACCTTATGGGGGCTGAAGCTTTCTTT	CASTDLMGAEAFF	NA	few	TRBV6-2/TRBV6-3	TRBJ1-1
TGTGCCAGCAGTCCCCTGGCGAGCTCTGGGGCCAACGTCCTGACTTTC	CASSPLASSGANVLTF	NA	many	TRBV12-3/TRBV12-4	TRBJ2-6
TGTGCCAGCAGCTTGGGGAACTCCCACAATGAGCAGTTCTTC	CASSLGNSHNEQFF	NA	NA	TRBV13	TRBJ2-1
TGTGCCAGCAGCTCCCGGGGCGGGGGGGCCCGGGCAGATACGCAGTATTTT	CASSSRGGGARADTQYF	TRBD2	many	TRBV7-2	TRBJ2-3
TGTGCCATCAGTGAGTTCGTTGAGGAGACCCAGTACTTC	CAISEFVEETQYF	NA	many	TRBV10-3	TRBJ2-5
TGTGCCAGCAGTGTGACAGGAGCCCAGGGATGGACAGATACGCAGTATTTT	CASSVTGAQGWTDTQYF	NA	many	TRBV6-5	TRBJ2-3
TGTGCCAGCAGTTTCCGGACAGAGATCTATGGCTACACCTTC	CASSFRTEIYGYTF	NA	NA	TRBV12-3/TRBV12-4	TRBJ1-2
TGTGCCAGCAGGGAGACGAGAGATACGCAGTATTTT	CASRETRDTQYF	NA	many	TRBV2	TRBJ2-3
TGTGCCAGCAGTTTACGGATACTAGCGGGGGGGCCCGGGGAGACCCAGTACTTC	CASSLRILAGGPGETQYF	TRBD2	many	TRBV6-5	TRBJ2-5
TGTGCCAGCAAAGTAGGCCAGGTGCCCTATGGCTACACCTTC	CASKVGQVPYGYTF	NA	few	TRBV28	TRBJ1-2